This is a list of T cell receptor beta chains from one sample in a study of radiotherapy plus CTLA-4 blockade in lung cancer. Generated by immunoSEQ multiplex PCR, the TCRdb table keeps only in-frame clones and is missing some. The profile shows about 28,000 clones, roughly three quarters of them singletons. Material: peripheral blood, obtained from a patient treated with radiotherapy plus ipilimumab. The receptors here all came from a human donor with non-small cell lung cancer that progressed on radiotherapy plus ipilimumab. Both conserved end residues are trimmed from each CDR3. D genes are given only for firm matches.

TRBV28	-	ASSPYSESNEKLF
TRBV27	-	ASSLYGRGETQY
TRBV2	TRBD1	ASGQVNTEAF
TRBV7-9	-	ASSGKGQAGNYEQY
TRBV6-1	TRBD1	ASKAGGNYEQY
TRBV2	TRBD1	ASTRGTNSYEQY
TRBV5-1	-	ASSSGLITTDTQY
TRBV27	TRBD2	ASSFPGRAGAAYNEQF
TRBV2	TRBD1	ASSARTGITYGYT
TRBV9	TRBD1	ASSTTGGDTEAF
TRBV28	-	ASSWGSEQF
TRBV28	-	ASSLNTGELF
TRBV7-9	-	ASSLSDAYNEQF
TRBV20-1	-	SARLAETQY
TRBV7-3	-	ASSTDPAGNEQF
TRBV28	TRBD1	ASSYRGAEAF